These 4 T cell receptor beta chains were sequenced from one sample in a study of early T cells in non-severe SARS-CoV-2 infection. Using its own MiXCR run on the 5' RACE reads, TCRdb lists one record per CDR3 protein. The sample carries tens of thousands of distinct CDR3 sequences, roughly 18% recorded once. The sequenced sample was whole blood, obtained at baseline. All receptors derive from an adult who was a healthcare worker with PCR-confirmed SARS-CoV-2 infection or an uninfected control (not recorded which).

J is TRBJ2-3 and V is TRBV4-2; 16 nucleotides align to TRBD2. V dropped 5 bases and J dropped 4; count of bases not matched to a gene: 9. The CDR3 contains 18 residues. The V gene's germline CDR1 is LGHNA and CDR2 YNFKEQ. The CDR3 sequence: CASSAPGTSGRAADTQYF. The DNA for the CDR3 is TGTGCCAGCAGCGCCCCCGGGACTAGCGGGAGGGCTGCAGATACGCAGTATTTT.

The sample holds a few counts of this clonotype. The chain joins TRBV7-8 to TRBJ2-7; weak D call: TRBD1 (5 bases). Per germline, CDR1 SGHVS and CDR2 FQNEAQ. CDR3 size: 15 residues. V lost 5 bases and J lost 2, with 16 bases in between. CDR3 bases: TGTGCCAGCAGCATAGACAGAATACAAGCCTACGAGCAGTACTTC. Translating gives CASSIDRIQAYEQYF.

The table lists this clonotype with a few counts. The J gene is TRBJ1-4, the V gene TRBV29-1; D remains unclear. Trimming left V 0 bases short and J 5 bases short, with 7 bases between. CDR1 is SQVTM, CDR2 ANQGSEA, per germline. This CDR3 comprises 13 residues. The CDR3 nucleotides are TGCAGCGTTGAAGAGGACCTAAATGAAAAACTGTTTTTT. Its translation is CSVEEDLNEKLFF.

The chain uses TRBV29-1 and TRBJ2-7; D not certain. Deletions cut 4 bases from V and 1 base from J, with 8 bases between. The CDR3 sequence is 12 residues long. CDR1 SQVTM and CDR2 ANQGSEA come from the germline V gene. DNA for the CDR3: TGCAGCGTTGGTGGGTCGTCCTACGAGCAGTACTTC. Its protein product is CSVGGSSYEQYF.